The sequence of this TCR beta chain was determined in a study of T cells after yellow fever vaccination (dated by TCRdb to between 2018 and 2020). For context, the study as a whole: Libraries from fractions with low cell numbers were prepared with the SMART-Seq v4 Ultra Low Input RNA kit. Two healthy male donors, one aged 18 to 30 and one aged 30 to 40 years, made up the cohort. To track T-cell clones before and after primary and booster YFV17D yellow fever vaccination, bulk TCR alpha and beta repertoires were sequenced longitudinally. Blood was drawn at multiple timepoints before and after primary and secondary immunization, with bulk PBMC replicates and cell subsets isolated.

The treatment or condition label corresponds to: live attenuated yellow fever vaccine strain. A standard Ficoll-Paque protocol was used to isolate PBMCs from peripheral blood. Dynabeads CD4 and CD8 positive selection kits were used to isolate CD4 and CD8 T-cell fractions. TriZol was used to extract RNA from bulk PBMCs, from CD4 and CD8 fractions, and from dextramer-positive and dextramer-negative fractions. TCR cDNA was synthesized by 5'RACE template switching, which introduced a universal primer site and unique molecular identifiers. cDNA synthesis was primed from both the TCR alpha and TCR beta constant segments. Library amplification used two PCR steps, and the second PCR step added sample barcodes and sequencing adapters. Sequencing of libraries was done on Illumina HiSeq 2500 (2x100 bp) or NovaSeq (2x150 bp). The authors' analysis ran thus. Demultiplexing of reads and collapsing into UMI consensus sequences were performed with MIGEC, and V(D)J alignment was carried out with MiXCR. Clonotypes responding to the vaccine were identified with edgeR on replicate PBMC samples, with the criteria of FDR below 0.01 and a log2 fold change above 5 up to day 15. Each bulk clonotype received a CD4 or CD8 identity based on whether the sequenced CD4 or CD8 repertoire contained that clonotype at higher abundance. TCRdb itself trimmed the public reads at Q25 with fastp, ran MiXCR and retained productive beta chains. For every CDR3 protein sequence, its rows merge into one entry that carries the most common genes and DNA. What appears here as the V and J calls and clone size reflects TCRdb's work, not the paper's. A total of 300,000 or so distinct CDR3 sequences appear in this sample, approximately 13% of them only once. The ten largest clones capture 0.4% to 0.55% of the sample.

What the research found in general, with its limitations: Computational filtering was needed because FACS-sorted repertoires could contain abundant contaminating clonotypes from the bulk population. Most clones expanded after primary vaccination were re-detected after the booster (about 95% of CD4 and 88% of CD8), suggesting broad memory maintenance. A small fraction of clonotypes showed up in both the CD4 and CD8 compartments, probably as a result of convergent recombination. Because only two donors were included in the study, the extent to which the findings can be generalized is limited. The secondary T-cell response was found to be weaker but faster than the primary response, with a peak reached on day 5 rather than on day 15.

A word on this clonotype: The clone's antigen remains unknown. No much larger clone is present one base from it, and per-base qualities are unavailable.

The sequences come from CD4+ T cells sorted from PBMCs, collected 45 days after the yellow fever booster vaccination. This TCR was sampled from a man aged 30 to 45 who received the YFV17D yellow fever vaccine.

The CDR3 region has the sequence CASSTRDGQPQHF. The bases read TGTGCCAGCAGTACAAGAGACGGCCAGCCCCAGCATTTT. The sequence joins TRBV6-5 to TRBJ1-5, with no confidently assigned D gene. CDR1 and CDR2, per the germline V gene, are MNHEY and SVGAGI. At the junction V is shortened by 5 bases and J by 7 bases, with 12 bases in between. Counted from cysteine to phenylalanine, this CDR3 has 13 amino acids. Only the CDR3 DNA stays, 39 bases, in frame from base 1.